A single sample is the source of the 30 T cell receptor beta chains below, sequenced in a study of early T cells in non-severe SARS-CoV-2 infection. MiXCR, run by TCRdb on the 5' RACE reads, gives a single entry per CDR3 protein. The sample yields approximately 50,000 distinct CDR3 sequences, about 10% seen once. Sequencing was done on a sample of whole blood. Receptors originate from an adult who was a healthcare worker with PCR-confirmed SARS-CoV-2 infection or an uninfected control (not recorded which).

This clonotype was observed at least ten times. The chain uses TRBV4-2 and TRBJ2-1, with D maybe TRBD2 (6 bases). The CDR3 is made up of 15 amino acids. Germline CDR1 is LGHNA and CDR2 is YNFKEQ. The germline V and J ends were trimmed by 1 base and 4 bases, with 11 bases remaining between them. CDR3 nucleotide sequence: TGTGCCAGCAGCCAAGTGGGGCGGGATTACAATGAGCAGTTCTTC. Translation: CASSQVGRDYNEQFF.

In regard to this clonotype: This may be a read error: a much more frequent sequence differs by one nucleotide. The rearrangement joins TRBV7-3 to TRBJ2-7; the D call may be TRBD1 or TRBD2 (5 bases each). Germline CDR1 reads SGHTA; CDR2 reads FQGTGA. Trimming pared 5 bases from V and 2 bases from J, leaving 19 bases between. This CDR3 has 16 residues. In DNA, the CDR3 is TGTGCCAGCAGCCGAGGGGTGGAGCTGGGAACCTACGAGCAGTACTTC. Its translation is CASSRGVELGTYEQYF.

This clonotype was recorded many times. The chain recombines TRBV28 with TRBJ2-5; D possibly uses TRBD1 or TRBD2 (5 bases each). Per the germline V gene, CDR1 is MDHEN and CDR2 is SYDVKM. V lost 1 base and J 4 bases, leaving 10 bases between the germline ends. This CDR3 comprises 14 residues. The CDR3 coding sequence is TGTGCCAGCAGTTTATCCCGGGGACGAGAGACCCAGTACTTC. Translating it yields CASSLSRGRETQYF.

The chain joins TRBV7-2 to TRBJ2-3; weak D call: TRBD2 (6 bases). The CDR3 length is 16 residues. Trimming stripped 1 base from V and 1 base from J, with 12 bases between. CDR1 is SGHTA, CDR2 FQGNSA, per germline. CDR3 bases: TGTGCCAGCAGCTTAGGTCCTAGCGCCGGCACAGATACGCAGTATTTT. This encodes CASSLGPSAGTDTQYF.

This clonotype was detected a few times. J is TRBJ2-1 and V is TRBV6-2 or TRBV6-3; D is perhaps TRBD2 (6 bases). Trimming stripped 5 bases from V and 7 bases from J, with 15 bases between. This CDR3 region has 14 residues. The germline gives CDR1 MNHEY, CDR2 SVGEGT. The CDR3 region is CASSTSGVPNEQFF. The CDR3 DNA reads TGTGCCAGCAGTACATCGGGAGTACCGAATGAGCAGTTCTTC.

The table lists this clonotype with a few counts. In nucleotides, the CDR3 is TGTGCCAGCAGCTTAGTTTTGGGCCTAGCTCCTAATCAGCCCCAGCATTTT. It codes for CASSLVLGLAPNQPQHF. This chain connects TRBV7-2 to TRBJ1-5; D unclear. The germline V and J ends were trimmed by 1 base and 4 bases, with 17 bases remaining between them. Germline V gene sequence: CDR1 SGHTA, CDR2 FQGNSA. The CDR3 is 17 amino acids.

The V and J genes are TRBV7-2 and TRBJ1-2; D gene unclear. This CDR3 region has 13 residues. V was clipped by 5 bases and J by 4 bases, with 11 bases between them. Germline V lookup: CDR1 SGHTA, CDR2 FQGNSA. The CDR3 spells CASSPSAFYGYTF. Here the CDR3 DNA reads TGTGCCAGCAGCCCGAGTGCGTTCTATGGCTACACCTTC.

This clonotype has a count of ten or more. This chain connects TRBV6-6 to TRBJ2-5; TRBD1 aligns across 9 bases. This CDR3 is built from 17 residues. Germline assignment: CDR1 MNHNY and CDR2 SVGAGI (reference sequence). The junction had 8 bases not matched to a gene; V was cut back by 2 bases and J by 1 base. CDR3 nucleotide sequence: TGTGCCAGCAGTTACCCCGGACAGGGGTTAGTCCAAGAGACCCAGTACTTC. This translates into CASSYPGQGLVQETQYF.

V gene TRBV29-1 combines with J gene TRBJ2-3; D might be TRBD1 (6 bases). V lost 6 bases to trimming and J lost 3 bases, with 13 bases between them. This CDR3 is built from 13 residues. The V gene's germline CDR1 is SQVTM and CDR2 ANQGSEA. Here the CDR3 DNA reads TGCAGCGTGCAAGGGGGAAGGACAGATACGCAGTATTTT. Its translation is CSVQGGRTDTQYF.

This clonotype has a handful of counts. CDR3 DNA: TGTGCCAGCAGCTTGGGGCGGGGGAACGGGGAGCTGTTTTTT. As protein: CASSLGRGNGELFF. This chain connects TRBV7-6 to TRBJ2-2, with TRBD2 matching over 7 bases. Losses at the gene ends were 3 bases for V and 7 bases for J; bases not matched to a gene: 5. Per germline, CDR1 SGHVS and CDR2 FNYEAQ. This CDR3 contains 14 residues.

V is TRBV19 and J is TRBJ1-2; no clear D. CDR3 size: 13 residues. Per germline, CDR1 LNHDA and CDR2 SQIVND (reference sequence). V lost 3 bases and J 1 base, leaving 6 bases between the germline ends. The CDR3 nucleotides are TGTGCCAGTAGTATGGGCAGTAACTATGGCTACACCTTC. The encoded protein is CASSMGSNYGYTF.

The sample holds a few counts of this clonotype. CDR3 bases: TGTGCCAGCAGCTTATTGAGTAACGGAAACACTGAAGCTTTCTTT. Translated, it gives CASSLLSNGNTEAFF. The V and J genes are TRBV7-9 and TRBJ1-1; no definite D call. V shed 2 bases and J shed 2 bases, with 12 bases lying between them. The germline V gene has CDR1 SEHNR and CDR2 FQNEAQ (reference sequence). The CDR3 is 15 residues long.

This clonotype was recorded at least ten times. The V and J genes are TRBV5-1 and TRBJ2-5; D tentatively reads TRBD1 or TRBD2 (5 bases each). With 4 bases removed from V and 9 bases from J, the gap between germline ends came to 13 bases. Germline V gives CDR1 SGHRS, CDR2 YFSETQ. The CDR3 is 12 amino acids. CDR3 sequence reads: CASSPDGTPQYF. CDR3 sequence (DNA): TGCGCCAGCAGCCCGGATGGGACGCCCCAGTACTTC.

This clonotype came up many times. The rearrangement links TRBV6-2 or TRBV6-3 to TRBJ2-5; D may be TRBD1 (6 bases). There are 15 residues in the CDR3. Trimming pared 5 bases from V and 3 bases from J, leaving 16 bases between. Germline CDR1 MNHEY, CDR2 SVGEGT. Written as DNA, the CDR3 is TGTGCCAGCAGTACTACAGGGTTTAGGGAAGAGACCCAGTACTTC. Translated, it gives CASSTTGFREETQYF.

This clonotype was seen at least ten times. CDR3 bases: TGCAGCGTTATCCTTACGGAGAAGACCCAGTACTTC. Translating gives CSVILTEKTQYF. This sequence joins TRBV29-1 and TRBJ2-5; D is ambiguous. Per germline, CDR1 SQVTM and CDR2 ANQGSEA. This CDR3 spans 12 amino acids. With 5 bases removed from V and 6 bases from J, the gap between germline ends came to 13 bases.

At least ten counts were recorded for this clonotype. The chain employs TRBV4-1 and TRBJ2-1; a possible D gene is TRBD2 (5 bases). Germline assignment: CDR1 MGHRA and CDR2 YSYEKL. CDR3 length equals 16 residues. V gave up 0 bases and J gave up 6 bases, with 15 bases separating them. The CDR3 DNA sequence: TGCGCCAGCAGCCAAGATCCTGAGGGATCCGTCAATGAGCAGTTCTTC. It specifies CASSQDPEGSVNEQFF.

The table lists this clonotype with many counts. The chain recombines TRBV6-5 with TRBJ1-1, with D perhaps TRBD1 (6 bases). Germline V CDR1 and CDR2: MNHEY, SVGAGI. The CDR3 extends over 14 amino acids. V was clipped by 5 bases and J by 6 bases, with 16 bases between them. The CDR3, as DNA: TGTGCCAGCAGTATCAGGGGCGACGCGGCTGAAGCTTTCTTT. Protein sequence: CASSIRGDAAEAFF.

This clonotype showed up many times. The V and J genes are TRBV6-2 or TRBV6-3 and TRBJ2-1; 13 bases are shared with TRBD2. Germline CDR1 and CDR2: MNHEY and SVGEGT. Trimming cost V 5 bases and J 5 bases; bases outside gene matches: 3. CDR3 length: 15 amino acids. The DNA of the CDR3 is TGTGCCAGCAGTAAGGGACTAGCGGGGAACAATGAGCAGTTCTTC. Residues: CASSKGLAGNNEQFF.

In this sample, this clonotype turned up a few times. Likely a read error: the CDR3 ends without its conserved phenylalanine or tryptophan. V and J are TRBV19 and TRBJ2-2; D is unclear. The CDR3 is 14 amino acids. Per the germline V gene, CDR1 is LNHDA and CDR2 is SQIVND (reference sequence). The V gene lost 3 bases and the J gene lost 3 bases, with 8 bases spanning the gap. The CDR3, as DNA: TGTGCCAGTAGTATTAGTGCGTACACCGGGGAGCTGTTTCTT. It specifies CASSISAYTGELFL.

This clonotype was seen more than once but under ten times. DNA of the CDR3: TGTGCCAGCAGTCCAACCGGGACAGGGGTTCCCAAAAACATTCAGTACTTC. This encodes CASSPTGTGVPKNIQYF. J is TRBJ2-4 and V is TRBV6-2 or TRBV6-3; 10 bases line up with TRBD1. The junction had 9 bases not matched to a gene; V was cut back by 5 bases and J by 2 bases. CDR1 and CDR2 (germline): MNHEY, SVGEGT. The CDR3 runs 17 residues.

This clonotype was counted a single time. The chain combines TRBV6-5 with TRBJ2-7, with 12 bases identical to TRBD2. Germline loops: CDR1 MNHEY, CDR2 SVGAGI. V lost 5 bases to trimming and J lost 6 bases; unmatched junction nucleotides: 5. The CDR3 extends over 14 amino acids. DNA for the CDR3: TGTGCCAGCAGTCGGACTAGCGGGATGTCCGAGCAGTACTTC. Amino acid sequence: CASSRTSGMSEQYF.

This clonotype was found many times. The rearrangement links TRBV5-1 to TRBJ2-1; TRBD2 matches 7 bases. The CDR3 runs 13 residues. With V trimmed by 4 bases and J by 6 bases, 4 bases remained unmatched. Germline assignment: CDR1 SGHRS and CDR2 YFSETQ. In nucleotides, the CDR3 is TGCGCCAGCAGCCCTGGGACTATCAATGAGCAGTTCTTC. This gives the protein CASSPGTINEQFF.

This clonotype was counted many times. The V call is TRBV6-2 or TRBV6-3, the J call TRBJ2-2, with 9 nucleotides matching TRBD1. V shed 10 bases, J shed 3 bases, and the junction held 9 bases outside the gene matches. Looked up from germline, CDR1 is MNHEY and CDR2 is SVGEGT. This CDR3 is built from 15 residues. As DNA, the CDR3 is TGTGCCACCACAGGGGGACAGGGTCACACCGGGGAGCTGTTTTTT. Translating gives CATTGGQGHTGELFF.

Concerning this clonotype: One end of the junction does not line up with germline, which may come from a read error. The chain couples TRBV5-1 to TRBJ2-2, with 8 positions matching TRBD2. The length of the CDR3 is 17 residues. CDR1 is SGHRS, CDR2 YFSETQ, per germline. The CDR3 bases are TGCGTCAGCAGCTTGGAAGGGAGCGGGGGTAGCACCGGGGAGCTGTTTTTT. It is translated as CVSSLEGSGGSTGELFF.

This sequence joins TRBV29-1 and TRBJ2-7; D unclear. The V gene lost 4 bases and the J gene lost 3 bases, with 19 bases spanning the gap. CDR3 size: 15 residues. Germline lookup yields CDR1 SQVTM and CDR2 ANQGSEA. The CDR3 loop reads CSVAAWSPWSYEQYF. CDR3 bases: TGCAGCGTTGCGGCTTGGTCCCCCTGGAGCTACGAGCAGTACTTC.

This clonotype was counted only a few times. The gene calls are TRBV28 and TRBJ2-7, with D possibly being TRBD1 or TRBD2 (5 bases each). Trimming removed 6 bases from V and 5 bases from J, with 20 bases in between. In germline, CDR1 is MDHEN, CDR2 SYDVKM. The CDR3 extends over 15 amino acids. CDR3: CASSPVGRRIDEQYF. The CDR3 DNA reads TGTGCCAGCAGCCCGGTGGGACGCAGAATCGACGAGCAGTACTTC.

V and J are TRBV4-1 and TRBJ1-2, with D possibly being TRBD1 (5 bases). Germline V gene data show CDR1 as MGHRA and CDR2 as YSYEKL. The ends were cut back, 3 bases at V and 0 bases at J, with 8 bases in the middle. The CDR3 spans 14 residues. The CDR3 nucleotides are TGCGCCAGCAGCCAGGGACGGACTAACTATGGCTACACCTTC. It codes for CASSQGRTNYGYTF.

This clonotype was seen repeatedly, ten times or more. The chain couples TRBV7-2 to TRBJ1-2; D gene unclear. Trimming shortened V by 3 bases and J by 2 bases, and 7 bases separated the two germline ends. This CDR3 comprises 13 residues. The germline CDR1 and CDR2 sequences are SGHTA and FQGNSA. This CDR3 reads CASSLSSNYGYTF. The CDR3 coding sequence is TGTGCCAGCAGCTTGTCCAGCAACTATGGCTACACCTTC.

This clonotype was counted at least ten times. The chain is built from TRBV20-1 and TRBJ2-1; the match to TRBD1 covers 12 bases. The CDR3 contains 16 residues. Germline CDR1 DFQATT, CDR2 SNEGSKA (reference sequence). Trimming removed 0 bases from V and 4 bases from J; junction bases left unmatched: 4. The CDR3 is CSARDWDRGLYNEQFF. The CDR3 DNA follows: TGCAGTGCTAGAGATTGGGACAGGGGGCTGTACAATGAGCAGTTCTTC.

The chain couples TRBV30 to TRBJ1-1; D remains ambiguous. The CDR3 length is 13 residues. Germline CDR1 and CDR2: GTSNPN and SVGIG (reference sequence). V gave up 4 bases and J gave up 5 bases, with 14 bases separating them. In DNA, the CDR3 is TGTGCCTGGACCCCTCCTGTAATGACTGAAGCTTTCTTT. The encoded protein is CAWTPPVMTEAFF.